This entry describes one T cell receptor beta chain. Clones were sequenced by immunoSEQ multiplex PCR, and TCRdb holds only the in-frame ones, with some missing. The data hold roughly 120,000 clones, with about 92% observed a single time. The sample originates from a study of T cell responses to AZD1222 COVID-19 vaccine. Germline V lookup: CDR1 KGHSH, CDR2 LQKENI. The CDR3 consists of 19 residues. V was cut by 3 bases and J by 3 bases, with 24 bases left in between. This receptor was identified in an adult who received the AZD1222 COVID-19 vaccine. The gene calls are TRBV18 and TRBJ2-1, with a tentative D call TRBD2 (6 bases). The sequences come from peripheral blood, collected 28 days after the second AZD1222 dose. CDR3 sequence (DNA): TGTGCCAGCTCACCGCTAGTTCTGGAGGGACCAACCTACTACAATGAGCAGTTCTTC. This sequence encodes CASSPLVLEGPTYYNEQFF.